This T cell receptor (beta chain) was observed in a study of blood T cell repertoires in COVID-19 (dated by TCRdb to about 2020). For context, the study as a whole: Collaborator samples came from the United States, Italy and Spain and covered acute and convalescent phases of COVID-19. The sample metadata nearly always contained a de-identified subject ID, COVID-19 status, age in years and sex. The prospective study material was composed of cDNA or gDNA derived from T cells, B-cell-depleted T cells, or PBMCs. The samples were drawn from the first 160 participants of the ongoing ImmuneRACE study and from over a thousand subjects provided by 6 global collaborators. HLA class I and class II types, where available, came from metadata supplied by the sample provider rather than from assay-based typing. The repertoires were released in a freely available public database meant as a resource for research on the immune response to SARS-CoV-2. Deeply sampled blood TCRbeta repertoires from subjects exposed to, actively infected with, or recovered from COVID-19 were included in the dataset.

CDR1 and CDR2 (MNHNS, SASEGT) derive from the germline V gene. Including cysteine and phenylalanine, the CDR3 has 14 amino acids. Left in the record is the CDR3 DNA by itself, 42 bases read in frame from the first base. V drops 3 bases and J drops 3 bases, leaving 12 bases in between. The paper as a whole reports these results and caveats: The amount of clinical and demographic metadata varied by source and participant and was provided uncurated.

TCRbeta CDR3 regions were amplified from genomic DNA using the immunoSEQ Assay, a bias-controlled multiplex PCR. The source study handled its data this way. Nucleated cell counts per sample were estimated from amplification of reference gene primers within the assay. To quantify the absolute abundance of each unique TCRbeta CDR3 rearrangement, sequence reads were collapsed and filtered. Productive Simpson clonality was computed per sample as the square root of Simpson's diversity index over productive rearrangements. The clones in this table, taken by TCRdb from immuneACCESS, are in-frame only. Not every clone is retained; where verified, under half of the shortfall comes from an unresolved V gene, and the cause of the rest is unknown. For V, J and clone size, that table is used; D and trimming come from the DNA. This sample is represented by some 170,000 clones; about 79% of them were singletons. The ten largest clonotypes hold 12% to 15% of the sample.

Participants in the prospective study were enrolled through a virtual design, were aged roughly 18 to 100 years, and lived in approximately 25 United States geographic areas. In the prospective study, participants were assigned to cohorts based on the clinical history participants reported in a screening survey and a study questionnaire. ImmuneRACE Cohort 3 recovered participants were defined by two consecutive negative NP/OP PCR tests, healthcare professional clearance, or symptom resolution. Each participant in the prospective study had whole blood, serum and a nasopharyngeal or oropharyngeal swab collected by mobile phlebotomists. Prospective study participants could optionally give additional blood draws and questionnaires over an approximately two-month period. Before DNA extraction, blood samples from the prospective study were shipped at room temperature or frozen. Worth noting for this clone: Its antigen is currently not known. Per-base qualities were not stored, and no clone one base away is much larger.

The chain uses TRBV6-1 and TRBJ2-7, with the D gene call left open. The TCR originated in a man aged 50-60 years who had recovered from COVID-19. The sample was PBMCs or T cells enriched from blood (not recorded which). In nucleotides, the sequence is TGTGCCAGCAGTGAGGCTGGCAATGACTACGAGCAGTACTTC. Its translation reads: CASSEAGNDYEQYF.